This is a list of T cell receptor beta chains from one sample in a study of blood T cell repertoires in COVID-19. Profiled with immunoSEQ multiplex PCR; TCRdb holds only in-frame clones, not every one. The data contain about 200,000 clones, almost 85% of them singletons. The sample comprised PBMCs or T cells enriched from blood (not recorded which). Every receptor here comes from a man aged 40-50 years who had recovered from COVID-19. Each CDR3 is given with its conserved first and last residue. A D gene is named only where the DNA matches it firmly. Some rows have no size entry. The others give once, few or many, or a class for an expanded clone.

J gene: TRBJ1-5
D gene: TRBD1
V gene: TRBV29-1
clone size: .
CDR3 protein: CSAGTGEHQPQHF
CDR3 DNA: TGCAGCGCTGGGACAGGGGAGCATCAGCCCCAGCATTTT

J gene: TRBJ2-1
D gene: .
V gene: TRBV11-2
clone size: .
CDR3 protein: CASTLADRRYNEQFF
CDR3 DNA: TGTGCCAGCACTTTAGCGGACCGGAGGTACAATGAGCAGTTCTTC

J gene: TRBJ1-2
D gene: .
V gene: TRBV15
clone size: .
CDR3 protein: CATSRDFGASDNYGYTF
CDR3 DNA: TGTGCCACCAGCAGAGATTTTGGGGCCTCAGATAACTATGGCTACACCTTC

J gene: TRBJ2-7
D gene: .
V gene: TRBV12-3/TRBV12-4
clone size: .
CDR3 protein: CASSPGRGDEQYF
CDR3 DNA: TGTGCCAGCAGCCCCGGCAGGGGCGACGAGCAGTACTTC

J gene: TRBJ1-1
D gene: .
V gene: TRBV4-3
clone size: .
CDR3 protein: CASSQSAGGRGAFF
CDR3 DNA: TGCGCCAGCAGCCAAAGTGCTGGGGGCCGGGGAGCTTTCTTT

J gene: TRBJ1-2
D gene: .
V gene: TRBV12-3/TRBV12-4
clone size: .
CDR3 protein: CASSQSNYGYTF
CDR3 DNA: TGTGCCAGCAGTCAGTCTAACTATGGCTACACCTTC

J gene: TRBJ1-6
D gene: TRBD1
V gene: TRBV12-3/TRBV12-4
clone size: .
CDR3 protein: CASSLGQGTPLHF
CDR3 DNA: TGTGCCAGCAGTTTGGGACAGGGAACACCCCTCCACTTT

J gene: TRBJ2-4
D gene: .
V gene: TRBV9
clone size: once
CDR3 protein: CASSGNSGVEGIQYF
CDR3 DNA: TGTGCCAGCAGCGGTAACTCGGGGGTTGAGGGCATTCAGTACTTC

J gene: TRBJ2-1
D gene: TRBD2
V gene: TRBV7-3
clone size: .
CDR3 protein: CASSRGLAGLNEQFF
CDR3 DNA: TGTGCCAGCAGCCGGGGACTAGCGGGACTCAATGAGCAGTTCTTC

J gene: TRBJ2-2
D gene: .
V gene: TRBV30
clone size: .
CDR3 protein: CAWSVRLNGELFF
CDR3 DNA: TGTGCCTGGAGTGTACGTCTAAACGGGGAGCTGTTTTTT

J gene: TRBJ1-2
D gene: TRBD1
V gene: TRBV11-2
clone size: .
CDR3 protein: CASRPVRAGGGGYTF
CDR3 DNA: TGTGCCAGCAGACCCGTTAGGGCAGGGGGCGGCGGCTACACCTTC

J gene: TRBJ1-6
D gene: .
V gene: TRBV5-6
clone size: .
CDR3 protein: CASSLRQGNSPLHF
CDR3 DNA: TGTGCCAGCAGCTTGAGGCAGGGGAATTCACCCCTCCACTTT

J gene: TRBJ2-3
D gene: TRBD2
V gene: TRBV3-1/TRBV3-2
clone size: once
CDR3 protein: CASSHVPGRGGTDTQYF
CDR3 DNA: TGTGCCAGCAGCCACGTCCCAGGGCGGGGGGGCACAGATACGCAGTATTTT

J gene: TRBJ2-5
D gene: TRBD2
V gene: TRBV5-4
clone size: .
CDR3 protein: CASSPAGARETQYF
CDR3 DNA: TGTGCCAGCAGCCCAGCGGGGGCACGAGAGACCCAGTACTTC

J gene: TRBJ1-1
D gene: .
V gene: TRBV6-5
clone size: .
CDR3 protein: CASTLVSGTEAFF
CDR3 DNA: TGTGCCAGCACCTTAGTATCGGGCACTGAAGCTTTCTTT